This TCR beta chain was obtained from a study of CD8 T cells in ankylosing spondylitis. TCRdb itself ran the 5' RACE reads through MiXCR, one entry per CDR3 protein. Counted here are about 240,000 distinct CDR3 sequences, roughly 10% occurring once; the ten biggest clones make up approximately 2.5%. With V trimmed by 7 bases and J by 4 bases, 4 bases remained unmatched. This CDR3 is 14 amino acids long. Germline CDR1 and CDR2: SGHRS and YFSETQ. This clonotype was observed a few times. Its antigen is currently unknown. Overall study results and limits: There were earlier reports of some motif variants in reactive arthritis synovial fluid and blood.

The chain uses TRBV5-1 and TRBJ2-1, with 11 bases identical to TRBD1. Specimen: blood, either unsorted or a sorted T cell fraction (not recorded which). The source is a male donor with ankylosing spondylitis or in good health (not recorded which). In nucleotides, the CDR3 is TGCGCCAGCTCCGGACAGGGGGCATACAATGAGCAGTTCTTC. Translated: CASSGQGAYNEQFF.